This T cell receptor (beta chain) was sequenced for a study of Tregs in tolerant kidney transplant recipients. Overall study results and limits: Tregs expanded with activated donor B cells seemed most donor-specific. Biological reproducibility was not directly addressed, but technical replication error appeared minimal.

This CDR3 region has 15 residues. Germline V gene lookup returns CDR1 MNHEY and CDR2 SMNVEV (reference sequence). With 6 bases clipped from V and 5 bases from J, the junction kept 11 bases outside the gene matches. TCRdb keeps only in-frame clones here, not all; method: immunoSEQ multiplex PCR. The profile shows approximately 45,000 clones, less than 97% of them singletons. As to this clone: Antigen specificity is unknown.

The chain joins TRBV27 to TRBJ2-5; 8 nucleotides agree with TRBD1. This sequence was found in a human donor in good health. The sequencing sample was made of Tregs from blood cultured with allogeneic cells. This CDR3 is CASSYERQGYETQYF. DNA for the CDR3: TGTGCCAGCAGCTACGAAAGACAGGGGTATGAGACCCAGTACTTC.